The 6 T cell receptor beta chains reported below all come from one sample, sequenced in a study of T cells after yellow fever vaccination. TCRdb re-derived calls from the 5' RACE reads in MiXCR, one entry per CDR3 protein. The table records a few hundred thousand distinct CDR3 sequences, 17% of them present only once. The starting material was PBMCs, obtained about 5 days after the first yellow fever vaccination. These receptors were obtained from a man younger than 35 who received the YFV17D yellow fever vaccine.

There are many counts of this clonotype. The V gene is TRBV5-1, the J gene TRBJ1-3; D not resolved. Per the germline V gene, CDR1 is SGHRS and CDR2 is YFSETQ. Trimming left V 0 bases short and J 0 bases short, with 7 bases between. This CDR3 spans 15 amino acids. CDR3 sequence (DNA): TGCGCCAGCAGCTTGGGGATTACCTCTGGAAACACCATATATTTT. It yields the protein CASSLGITSGNTIYF.

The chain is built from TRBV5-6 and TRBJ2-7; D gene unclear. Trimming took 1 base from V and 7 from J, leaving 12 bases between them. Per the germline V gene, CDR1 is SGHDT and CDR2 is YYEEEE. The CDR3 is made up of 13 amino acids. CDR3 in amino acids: CASSLTHGGEQYV. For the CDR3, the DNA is TGTGCCAGCAGCTTGACACACGGTGGGGAGCAGTACGTC.

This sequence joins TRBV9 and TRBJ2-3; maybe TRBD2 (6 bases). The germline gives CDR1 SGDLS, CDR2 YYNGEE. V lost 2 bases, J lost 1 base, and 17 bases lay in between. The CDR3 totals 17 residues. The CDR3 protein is CASSVSGTSFRTDTQYF. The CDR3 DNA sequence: TGTGCCAGCAGCGTGTCCGGGACTTCCTTCCGCACAGATACGCAGTATTTT.

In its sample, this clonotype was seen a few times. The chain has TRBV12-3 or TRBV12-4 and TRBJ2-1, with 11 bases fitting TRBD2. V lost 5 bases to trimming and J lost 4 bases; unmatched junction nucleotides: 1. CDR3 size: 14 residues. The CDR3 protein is CASSRTSGYNEQFF. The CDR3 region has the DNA TGTGCCAGCAGTCGGACTAGCGGGTACAATGAGCAGTTCTTC.

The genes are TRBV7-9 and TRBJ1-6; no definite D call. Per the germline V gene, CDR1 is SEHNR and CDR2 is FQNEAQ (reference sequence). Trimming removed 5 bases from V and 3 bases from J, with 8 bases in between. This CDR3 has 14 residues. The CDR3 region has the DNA TGTGCCAGCAGCCGGGCTGTCTATAATTCACCCCTCCACTTT. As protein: CASSRAVYNSPLHF. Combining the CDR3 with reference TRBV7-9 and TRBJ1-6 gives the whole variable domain DTGVSQNPRHKITKRGQNVTFRCDPISEHNRLYWYRQTLGQGPEFLTYFQNEAQLEKSRLLSDRFSAERPKGSFSTLEIQRTEQGDSAMYLCASSRAVYNSPLHFGNGTRLTVT.

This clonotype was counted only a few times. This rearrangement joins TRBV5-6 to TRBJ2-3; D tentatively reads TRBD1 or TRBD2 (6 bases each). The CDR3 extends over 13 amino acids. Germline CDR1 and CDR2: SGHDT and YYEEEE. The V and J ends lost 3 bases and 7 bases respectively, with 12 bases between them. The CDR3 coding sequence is TGTGCCAGCAGCTGGACGGGGGCTAATACGCAGTATTTT. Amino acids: CASSWTGANTQYF.